A single sample gave rise to the 5 T cell receptor beta chains below, sequenced in a study of T-cell reconstitution after alpha-beta-depleted transplantation in children. As it was prepared, the TCRbeta library received unique molecular identifiers. TCRdb reanalysed the PCR reads using MiXCR and keeps one entry per CDR3 protein. The table shows about 980,000 distinct CDR3 sequences, with about 31% occurring only once. This material consisted of PBMCs, mostly from graft donor cells, taken 360 days after TCRalphabeta/CD19-depleted stem cell transplant. These TCRs come from a boy in the first two years of life who had a stem cell transplant for SCID, so the T cells may come from the graft donor.

In its sample, this clonotype was seen a few times. The chain combines TRBV20-1 with TRBJ1-5, with D possibly TRBD1 on 5 matching bases. The CDR3 runs 13 residues. Trimming pared 1 base from V and 3 bases from J, leaving 7 bases between. Germline CDR1 and CDR2: DFQATT and SNEGSKA (reference sequence). The CDR3 DNA reads as TGCAGTGCTAGAGGCAGGGACAATCAGCCCCAGCATTTT. This sequence encodes CSARGRDNQPQHF.

This clonotype has a handful of counts. This chain connects TRBV12-3 or TRBV12-4 to TRBJ2-5; 8 bases are a match to TRBD1. With V trimmed by 6 bases and J by 5 bases, 8 bases remained unmatched. The length of the CDR3 is 14 residues. As DNA, the CDR3 is TGTGCCAGCAGCATTCGACAGGGGCGGGAGACCCAGTACTTC. Its protein is CASSIRQGRETQYF.

This chain joins TRBV4-1 and TRBJ1-1; D is undetermined. There are 15 residues in the CDR3. Germline V CDR1 and CDR2: MGHRA, YSYEKL. The V end was cut by 0 bases, the J end by 0 bases, with 8 bases between. The CDR3 loop reads CASSQENSMNTEAFF. CDR3 bases: TGCGCCAGCAGCCAAGAGAACAGCATGAACACTGAAGCTTTCTTT.

The V gene is TRBV12-3 or TRBV12-4, the J gene TRBJ2-2; 15 nucleotides line up with TRBD2. The CDR3 consists of 17 residues. V shed 5 bases, J shed 6 bases, and the junction held 7 bases outside the gene matches. Here the CDR3 reads CASSPNGLAGGPGELFF. The CDR3 DNA is TGTGCCAGCAGTCCCAACGGACTAGCGGGGGGGCCCGGGGAGCTGTTTTTT.

This chain joins TRBV29-1 and TRBJ1-1; D uncertain. Looked up from germline, CDR1 is SQVTM and CDR2 is ANQGSEA. The CDR3 is 12 residues long. V lost 7 bases, J lost 1 base, and 10 bases lay in between. DNA for the CDR3: TGCAGCGGTGGAGGAGGGAACACTGAAGCTTTCTTT. Translated: CSGGGGNTEAFF. Using reference TRBV29-1 and TRBJ1-1 for the parts outside the CDR3, the full variable domain is SAVISQKPSRDICQRGTSLTIQCQVDSQVTMMFWYRQQPGQSLTLIATANQGSEATYESGFVIDKFPISRPNLTFSTLTVSNMSPEDSSIYLCSGGGGNTEAFFGQGTRLTVV.